This T cell receptor (beta chain) emerged from a study of cytomegalovirus exposure and HLA in healthy donors (dated 2017 in TCRdb). Regarding the complete study: An earlier analysis of roughly 500 of the donors reported about 250 Gb of sequence data and roughly 100 million unique TCR beta sequences from approximately 180 million T cells. An early release covering 550 to 700 HLA-typed donors comprised about 300 gigabases of sequencing data and tens of millions of unique TCR sequences. Of the roughly 410 genotyped donors, 70% to 90% were placed in the genetic ancestry cluster associated with self-reported Caucasian donors. The study aimed to test whether signatures of past pathogen exposure could be identified by cataloging public T cell receptors. Using immunosequencing, the study profiled T cell repertoires from approximately 700 subjects and related those repertoires to cytomegalovirus serostatus. Besides the first cohort of 666 subjects, a separate validation cohort made up of roughly 120 different subjects was used. The study combined high-throughput TCR immunosequencing, statistical association of individual TCRs with disease status, and machine learning to predict cytomegalovirus infection status. A later analysis re-analyzed previously published TCR beta repertoires from roughly 600 donors and added high-resolution HLA genotyping to study TCR occurrence patterns. The later analysis used no new phenotypic data to find candidate immune exposures, relying instead on TCR beta sequences and their occurrence across donors. An earlier analysis of some 500 of the donors applied high-throughput TCR beta sequencing to assess whether each TCR beta V gene segment acted as functional or pseudogenic. Donor age, sex, ethnicity and CMV serostatus were compiled together with the repertoire data. A later genetic analysis used genome-wide SNP genotypes for about 60% of the roughly 700 donors, treating that subset as a discovery cohort. Every repertoire in the discovery cohort had been generated on one and the same sequencing platform. Both class I and class II loci were covered by HLA typing, at four-digit resolution. Typing coverage varied by locus: roughly 629-630 donors for A, B, C, DRB1 and DQB1; approximately 500 for DQA1; some 610 for DPA1; 450 to 480 for DPB1. Because of strong linkage in the cohort, roughly five DR-DQ haplotypes were treated as single units for association and clustering. Among roughly 400 genotyped donors of the cohort, an average of roughly 240,000 unique TCR beta nucleotide sequences were sequenced per donor, approximately 20% of them non-productive.

What the work shows at the level of the full study, not this receptor alone: Immune exposure information for the cohort was limited to CMV serostatus. A later analysis found that TCR association rates varied across HLA loci, with DRB1 alleles showing the most associated TCRs and HLA-C alleles the fewest. Because counts were too low, about 18 rarely observed V segments, including chromosome 9 orphons, were excluded from the earlier analysis of 587 of the donors. According to a later analysis, most CMV-associated TCR beta chains appeared to be HLA-restricted, and the HLA associations seemed to be driven largely by CMV exposure. Linkage disequilibrium might explain the correlated functional status among segregating V segments, but an unknown experimental factor could not be excluded. A later genetic analysis associated a missense DCLRE1C variant with V-gene and J-gene trimming of TCR beta chains, and an independent cohort replicated the association. In the study, around 150 TCR beta chains were listed as associated with cytomegalovirus. A later analysis associated 16,951 TCR beta sequences with specific HLA alleles at a false discovery rate of 0.05. In a later analysis, several top co-occurrence clusters were reported to appear linked to parvovirus B19, influenza, CMV and Epstein-Barr virus. The authors suggested that the approach could potentially be generalized to other disease states and immunological phenotypes. A further reported finding was that TCR beta sequences accurately predicted the HLA-A and HLA-B alleles for most subjects in the first cohort. A later genetic analysis reported fewer N-insertions in productive TCRs among donors in an Asian-associated ancestry cluster than the roughly 700-donor mean. The 87-base-pair reads could not distinguish some IMGT-functional V segments, including TRBV6-2 and TRBV6-3, so those segments were excluded. Strong co-occurrence of HLA alleles, especially DR and DQ, made assigning TCR associations to individual alleles difficult. The presence/absence analyses assumed that sequencing depth was roughly uniform across donors, and that assumption may not be true. Because HLA typing was unavailable for some donors at each locus, only the typed subset was used in association tests. A cluster of highly shared sequence variants was judged likely to represent a technical artifact of the sequencing pipeline. Most TCR sequences were observed very rarely across donors, whereas some public TCRs were present in many individuals. The classifier was reported to diagnose cytomegalovirus status with high specificity and sensitivity in both the original cohort and the validation cohort. This cohort had only TCR beta chains sequenced, and the lack of alpha or paired-chain data limited which features could be detected. Broadly in line with IMGT annotations, most TCR beta V segments showed up in productive rearrangements about 87% or about 30% of the time in an earlier analysis of around 600 of the donors. In vitro tests confirmed that a few of the cytomegalovirus-associated TCR beta chains recognize cytomegalovirus antigens. In a later analysis, HLA-associated TCR beta chains showed more clonal expansion and lower generation probabilities than non-associated chains that were equally common.

The protocol used for the library was the immunoSEQ multiplex PCR assay. For the multiplex PCR, a mixture combining 60 forward primers for TCR Vbeta segments and 13 reverse primers for TCR Jbeta segments was used. A multiplex PCR assay on genomic DNA amplified the CDR3 region of rearranged TCR beta genes. The Illumina HiSeq System was used to sequence the amplified TCR beta libraries as 87-base-pair reads. Concerning the study's data processing: Across the 640 or so repertoires, a later analysis counted some 81 million unique TCR beta chains, 9.5 million to 13 million of which were shared by at least two donors. Raw reads were error-corrected and collapsed into unique sequences with a nearest-neighbor algorithm that merged closely related sequences to remove PCR and sequencing errors. To assign V, D and J gene segments, CDR3 sequences were aligned to IMGT reference sequences. For a sequence to be retained, a match of at least six nucleotides to both a V gene segment and a J gene segment was required. Rearrangements were classified as productive when the CDR3 lacked stop codons and remained in frame with V and J, and all other rearrangements were classified as non-productive. CDR3 was defined by IMGT convention, running from the second conserved V-encoded cysteine to the conserved J-encoded phenylalanine. The earlier analysis of about 590 of the donors excluded sequences that lacked an unambiguous match to a single V gene segment. In an earlier analysis of 587 of the donors, a V segment was called functional when productive rearrangements were above 56.7%, and segregating when the standard deviation between donors exceeded 5%. A statistical classification framework was developed to diagnose cytomegalovirus status using the catalog of TCR beta chain sequences. In a later analysis, TCR nucleotide sequences were compared against IMGT/GENE-DB human TR gene sequences so that V and J genes could be assigned. In a later analysis, CDR3 sequences and most-parsimonious VDJ recombination scenarios were assigned using the TCRdist pipeline. In a later analysis, each TCR beta chain was defined by its CDR3 amino acid sequence together with its V-gene family, and reads lacking a unique V-gene family were excluded. As a way to deal with suspected cross-contamination and a sequencing artifact, a later analysis dropped 640 or so nucleotide sequences that were highly shared and had low generation probability. In a later analysis, a clonal expansion index for each public chain was calculated from normalized within-repertoire ranks of inferred template counts. Generation probabilities in a later analysis came from a VDJ recombination model fitted to out-of-frame rearrangements, and those results were checked against IGoR. A later analysis scored TCR-TCR, TCR-HLA and TCR-CMV co-occurrence with hypergeometric tests, applying a repertoire-size bias correction to TCR pairs. A later analysis estimated false discovery rates by permuting HLA or CMV assignments 20 times. In a later analysis, co-occurring TCRs were grouped using DBSCAN, with TCRdist sequence similarity added in when clustering inside HLA-allele-positive subsets. Co-occurrence clustering excluded repertoires with fewer than 30,000 or more than 120,000 public chains, plus five with anomalous nucleotide sharing. As stored in TCRdb, this immuneACCESS dataset retains in-frame rearrangements with V and J assigned. A fraction of the clones does not appear; measured against another copy, unresolved V genes explain less than half of the discrepancy, and the remainder lacks a known reason. Clone size and the V and J calls come from that table; the DNA yielded D and trimming. Present in this sample are about 190,000 clones, approximately 81% of which were seen just once. The top ten clones comprise about 2.2% of the sample.

The cohort comprised several hundred healthy bone marrow donors. At the time of sampling, all cohort members were nominally healthy, though unrecorded immune exposures were likely present. The donor was CMV seronegative and was included in the group of around 320 seronegative cohort members. A peripheral blood sample was collected from each donor, and TCR beta sequencing was performed on peripheral blood mononuclear cells. Genomic DNA was extracted from the blood cell samples with the Qiagen DNeasy Blood Extraction Kit. Worth noting for this clone: The specificity of this receptor is unknown. The input lacks base qualities; no much larger clone sits a single base away.

Spanning cysteine to phenylalanine, the CDR3 consists of 15 amino acids. Only CDR3 DNA remains: 45 bases, in frame from the first base. The junction carries 12 bases between V and J, which are trimmed by 1 base and 3 bases respectively. Per the germline V gene, MNHNS is the CDR1 and SASEGT is the CDR2. The chain is made from TRBV6-1 and TRBJ1-2; no D gene call is confident. The sequence came from a woman aged 25 to 39 in good health and CMV-seronegative. Sequenced: PBMCs. The DNA sequence is as follows: TGTGCCAGCAGTGAAGGAACCGGGAGCTACTATGGCTACACCTTC. This yields the protein CASSEGTGSYYGYTF.